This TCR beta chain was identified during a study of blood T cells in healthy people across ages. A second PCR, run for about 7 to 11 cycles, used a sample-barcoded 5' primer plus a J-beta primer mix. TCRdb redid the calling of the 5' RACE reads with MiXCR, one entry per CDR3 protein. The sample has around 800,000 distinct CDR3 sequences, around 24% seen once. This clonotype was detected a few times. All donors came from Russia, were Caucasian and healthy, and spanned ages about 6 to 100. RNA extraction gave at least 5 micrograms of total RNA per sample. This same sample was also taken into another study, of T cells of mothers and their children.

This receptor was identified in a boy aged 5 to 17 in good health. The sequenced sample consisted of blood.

CDR3 amino acids: CASSRGEYTGELFF. DNA for the CDR3: TGTGCCAGCAGCCGTGGGGAATACACCGGGGAGCTGTTTTTT. The V call is TRBV3-1, the J call TRBJ2-2; D remains ambiguous. The CDR3 is made up of 14 amino acids. The germline V and J ends were trimmed by 4 bases and 3 bases, with 9 bases remaining between them. Germline V lookup: CDR1 LGHDT, CDR2 YNNKEL (reference sequence).